This T cell receptor beta chain was captured in a study of shared clonotypes between healthy human individuals. As for the study in general: Donors had three CD4 naive, three CD4 memory, two CD8 naive and one CD8 memory plate apiece. Broader study findings: Generally, naive subsets (rather than memory subsets) showed larger estimated richness.

CDR3 length: 12 amino acids. V lost 3 bases and J lost 4, with 4 bases in between. In germline, CDR1 is MNHEY, CDR2 SMNVEV (reference sequence). This clone was seen a handful of times. Its matching antigen is unknown. Other DNA sequences in the same sample also yield this CDR3. Naive CD45RA+ and memory CD45RA-negative subsets were split from CD4+ cells. Once extracted for a subset, genomic DNA was divided evenly among several immunoSEQ plates. Only in-frame clones appear in the TCRdb table, and some are missing; sequencing was by immunoSEQ multiplex PCR. The profile shows approximately 530,000 clones, 95% to 97% of them singletons.

The sequence came from a woman aged 30 to 39 in good health. Sequencing input: naive CD4+ T cells sorted from blood. Stated subset: CD45RA+ positively selected. The V gene is TRBV27, the J gene TRBJ1-5; D unclear. CDR3 coding DNA: TGTGCCAGCAGTTTTACAAATCAGCCCCAGCATTTT. Protein: CASSFTNQPQHF.